The rows below give T cell receptor beta chains drawn from one sample of a study of radiotherapy plus CTLA-4 blockade in lung cancer. Clones were read by immunoSEQ multiplex PCR, and TCRdb kept only the in-frame ones, dropping some. The data hold some 110,000 clones, with roughly 74% observed a single time. The starting material was peripheral blood, obtained from a patient treated with radiotherapy plus ipilimumab. The receptors stem from a human donor with non-small cell lung cancer who had a partial response to radiotherapy plus ipilimumab. CDR3s include the opening cysteine and the closing phenylalanine or tryptophan. Each record gives: V gene, D gene, clone size, J gene, CDR3 protein, CDR3 DNA. A D gene is named only where the DNA matches it firmly. Clone size, where shown, is once, few, many, or a class for clones that have expanded.

TRBV29-1	-	-	TRBJ2-1	CSVVTGNNEQFF	TGCAGCGTGGTGACGGGGAACAATGAGCAGTTCTTC
TRBV9	TRBD2	few	TRBJ2-7	CASSSSAGALYEQYF	TGTGCCAGCAGCTCGTCAGCGGGAGCTCTGTACGAGCAGTACTTC
TRBV28	TRBD1	few	TRBJ1-1	CAIGTGGMNTEAFF	TGTGCCATCGGGACAGGGGGCATGAACACTGAAGCTTTCTTT
TRBV27	-	once	TRBJ2-6	CASSQHPRSGANVLTF	TGTGCCAGCAGTCAACACCCCCGCTCTGGGGCCAACGTCCTGACTTTC
TRBV27	-	once	TRBJ1-2	CASSSAGESGYTF	TGTGCCAGCAGTTCCGCAGGGGAGTCTGGCTACACCTTC
TRBV14	-	-	TRBJ2-5	CASSLDWREPETQYF	TGTGCCAGCAGCCTTGATTGGAGGGAGCCGGAGACCCAGTACTTC
TRBV4-3	-	-	TRBJ1-3	CASSQEATAGNTIYF	TGCGCCAGCAGCCAAGAGGCGACAGCCGGAAACACCATATATTTT
TRBV4-1	TRBD2	-	TRBJ2-6	CASSLVRGAGANVLTF	TGCGCCAGCAGCCTAGTACGGGGGGCTGGGGCCAACGTCCTGACTTTC
TRBV11-2	TRBD2	once	TRBJ2-5	CASSLQASGSGAQYF	TGTGCCAGCAGTTTGCAAGCTAGCGGTTCCGGGGCCCAGTACTTC
TRBV9	-	-	TRBJ1-2	CASSVEGNYGYTF	TGTGCCAGCAGCGTAGAGGGGAACTATGGCTACACCTTC
TRBV28	-	-	TRBJ2-7	CASSRLSEQYF	TGTGCCAGCTCTCGTCTCAGCGAGCAGTACTTC
TRBV7-9	TRBD1	-	TRBJ1-2	CASSVDRGGYTF	TGTGCCAGCAGCGTGGACAGGGGTGGCTACACCTTC
TRBV29-1	-	-	TRBJ1-3	CSVEPRGGSSSGNTIYF	TGCAGCGTTGAACCCCGGGGAGGTTCGAGCTCTGGAAACACCATATATTTT
TRBV6-9	-	-	TRBJ2-7	CASSSTGTSYF	TGTGCCAGCAGCTCGACCGGGACTTCGTACTTC
TRBV11-1	-	-	TRBJ2-7	CASSLVASDSYEQYF	TGTGCCAGCAGCTTAGTGGCTAGCGACTCCTACGAGCAGTACTTC
TRBV12-2	-	-	TRBJ2-1	CASRSPLKAGVTYNEQFF	TGTGCAAGTCGCTCCCCCTTGAAGGCAGGGGTTACCTACAATGAGCAGTTCTTC
TRBV11-3	-	-	TRBJ2-5	CASSSRGEETQYF	TGTGCCAGCAGCTCCCGCGGAGAAGAGACCCAGTACTTC
TRBV7-2	TRBD2	once	TRBJ2-5	CASSLGIAGAGETQYF	TGTGCCAGCAGCTTAGGAATAGCGGGAGCGGGGGAGACCCAGTACTTC
TRBV28	TRBD1	-	TRBJ2-1	CASSFGGQGHNEQFF	TGTGCCAGCAGTTTTGGGGGACAGGGGCACAATGAGCAGTTCTTC
TRBV19	TRBD1	-	TRBJ2-1	CASSIIQGADEQFF	TGTGCCAGTAGTATAATTCAGGGGGCCGATGAGCAGTTCTTC
TRBV7-2	-	-	TRBJ2-4	CASSLAGPTGTIQYF	TGTGCCAGCAGCTTAGCGGGACCCACAGGGACCATTCAGTACTTC
TRBV19	-	-	TRBJ1-4	CASSIRQGRGSTNEKLFF	TGTGCCAGTAGTATCAGGCAGGGGAGGGGGTCAACTAATGAAAAACTGTTTTTT
TRBV30	TRBD1	-	TRBJ1-1	CAWSPRGQINTEAFF	TGTGCCTGGAGTCCACGGGGACAGATTAACACTGAAGCTTTCTTT
TRBV10-2	TRBD1	-	TRBJ2-1	CATRRRDRGLEGGIHNEQFF	TGCGCCACCCGGCGGCGGGACAGGGGTTTGGAGGGAGGGATCCACAATGAGCAGTTCTTC
TRBV30	-	few	TRBJ1-1	CAWSGGVNTEAFF	TGTGCCTGGAGTGGGGGGGTGAACACTGAAGCTTTCTTT
TRBV11-3	TRBD2	-	TRBJ2-1	CASSLLAGVNEQFF	TGTGCCAGCAGCTTACTAGCGGGAGTTAATGAGCAGTTCTTC
TRBV11-2	TRBD2	-	TRBJ2-1	CASSPLGRGYSEQFF	TGTGCCAGCAGCCCCCTGGGGAGGGGTTACAGTGAGCAGTTCTTC
TRBV7-9	-	-	TRBJ1-5	CASSSTDSYQPQHF	TGTGCCAGCAGCTCCACCGACAGCTATCAGCCCCAGCATTTT
TRBV30	TRBD2	few	TRBJ2-5	CAWTSGVGKETQYF	TGTGCCTGGACAAGCGGGGTGGGGAAAGAGACCCAGTACTTC
TRBV19	-	-	TRBJ1-3	CASSIKQGGNTIYF	TGTGCCAGTAGTATAAAACAGGGCGGAAACACCATATATTTT
TRBV19	TRBD1	-	TRBJ1-1	CASYRGTEAFF	TGTGCCAGTTACAGGGGTACTGAAGCTTTCTTT
TRBV27	-	-	TRBJ1-5	CASSLRENQPQHF	TGTGCCAGCAGTTTAAGAGAAAATCAGCCCCAGCATTTT
TRBV7-6	TRBD2	-	TRBJ2-5	CASSFQEFGLAAQETQYF	TGTGCCAGCAGCTTTCAGGAGTTCGGACTAGCGGCTCAAGAGACCCAGTACTTC
TRBV28	-	once	TRBJ1-5	CASSPVNQPQHF	TGTGCCAGCAGCCCGGTAAATCAGCCCCAGCATTTT
TRBV5-4	TRBD1	-	TRBJ1-2	CASSRSENRGAGYTF	TGTGCCAGCAGCCGATCTGAAAACAGGGGAGCTGGCTACACCTTC
TRBV14	TRBD1	-	TRBJ2-7	CASRWTGTNEQYF	TGTGCCAGCAGATGGACAGGGACCAACGAGCAGTACTTC
TRBV15	TRBD1	-	TRBJ2-7	CATSRTGTGYGEQYF	TGTGCCACCAGCCGAACCGGGACAGGGTATGGCGAGCAGTACTTC
TRBV12-5	TRBD1	-	TRBJ2-5	CASGLATGGQETQYF	TGTGCTAGTGGTTTGGCGACAGGGGGCCAAGAGACCCAGTACTTC
TRBV19	-	once	TRBJ2-2	CASSDSLNTGELFF	TGTGCCAGTAGCGACAGCCTGAACACCGGGGAGCTGTTTTTT
TRBV15	-	-	TRBJ2-6	CATNPVHSGANVLTF	TGTGCCACCAATCCAGTCCACTCTGGGGCCAACGTCCTGACTTTC
TRBV5-4	-	-	TRBJ1-1	CASSLGQGTTEAFF	TGTGCCAGCAGCTTGGGGCAGGGGACCACTGAAGCTTTCTTT
TRBV15	TRBD1	-	TRBJ1-2	CATSSLKGQGSGYTF	TGTGCCACCAGCAGTCTGAAGGGACAGGGATCTGGCTACACCTTC
TRBV29-1	-	-	TRBJ1-5	CSVGGQPQHF	TGCAGCGTTGGAGGTCAGCCCCAGCATTTT
TRBV5-1	-	-	TRBJ1-2	CASSFDSHYGYTF	TGCGCCAGCAGCTTCGACAGTCACTATGGCTACACCTTC
TRBV11-2	-	-	TRBJ1-2	CASRRTEHYGYTF	TGTGCCAGCAGACGGACAGAACACTATGGCTACACCTTC
TRBV18	-	-	TRBJ1-4	CASSPGFNEKLFF	TGTGCCAGCTCACCGGGCTTTAATGAAAAACTGTTTTTT
TRBV19	TRBD1	-	TRBJ1-3	CASRDRASGNTIYF	TGTGCCAGCCGGGACAGGGCAAGTGGAAACACCATATATTTT
TRBV19	-	-	TRBJ1-1	CASTPLDKNTEAFF	TGTGCCAGTACCCCCCTGGACAAGAACACTGAAGCTTTCTTT
TRBV28	-	-	TRBJ1-1	CASSSGQPNTEAFF	TGTGCCAGCAGTTCTGGACAGCCGAACACTGAAGCTTTCTTT
TRBV4-3	TRBD1	-	TRBJ1-1	CASSQGLTGTGKTEAFF	TGCGCCAGCAGCCAAGGGCTGACCGGGACAGGGAAGACTGAAGCTTTCTTT
TRBV6-1	-	-	TRBJ1-1	CASSDQGNTEAFF	TGTGCCAGCAGTGACCAGGGGAACACTGAAGCTTTCTTT
TRBV20-1	TRBD2	once	TRBJ2-1	CSASIAGKQFF	TGCAGTGCTAGTATAGCGGGAAAGCAGTTCTTC
TRBV27	TRBD1	once	TRBJ1-2	CASRAGQGAYYGYTF	TGTGCCAGCAGGGCGGGACAGGGGGCCTACTATGGCTACACCTTC
TRBV4-3	-	few	TRBJ1-1	CASSQGAGWGTEAFF	TGCGCCAGCAGCCAAGGCGCAGGGTGGGGCACTGAAGCTTTCTTT
TRBV28	-	-	TRBJ2-2	CAGGVGRVTGELFF	TGTGCCGGGGGAGTCGGGAGAGTCACCGGGGAGCTGTTTTTT
TRBV6-6	-	-	TRBJ1-1	CASSYSTGGAFF	TGTGCCAGCAGTTACTCGACAGGCGGAGCTTTCTTT
TRBV19	TRBD2	-	TRBJ2-1	CASSIGTSGTLRNEQFF	TGTGCCAGTAGTATAGGAACTAGCGGGACCCTTCGGAATGAGCAGTTCTTC